This is a list of T cell receptor beta chains from one sample in a study of cytomegalovirus exposure and HLA in healthy donors. Clones were sequenced by immunoSEQ multiplex PCR, and TCRdb holds only the in-frame ones, with some missing. Of roughly 170,000 clones listed, 60% to 85% were seen once; the top ten hold 0.75% to 0.8%. Sequencing input: PBMCs. These receptors were collected from a female donor in good health and CMV-seronegative. Each CDR3 is given with its conserved first and last residue. Fields, in order: J gene, D gene, V gene, CDR3 protein, CDR3 DNA. D genes are given only for firm matches.

j_call: TRBJ1-3
d_call: -
v_call: TRBV18
cdr3_aa: CASSPLTATSVTGNTIYF
cdr3_nt: TGTGCCAGCTCACCCCTGACTGCGACCTCAGTCACTGGAAACACCATATATTTT

j_call: TRBJ1-1
d_call: -
v_call: TRBV18
cdr3_aa: CASSRGIGRMISEAFF
cdr3_nt: TGTGCCAGCTCACGAGGAATCGGGAGGATGATTTCTGAAGCTTTCTTT

j_call: TRBJ2-7
d_call: -
v_call: TRBV4-2
cdr3_aa: CASSQDLGKTYEQYF
cdr3_nt: TGTGCCAGCAGCCAAGATCTGGGCAAAACCTACGAGCAGTACTTC

j_call: TRBJ2-4
d_call: TRBD2
v_call: TRBV28
cdr3_aa: CASLTSGSGDSQYF
cdr3_nt: TGTGCCAGTTTGACTAGCGGGAGTGGGGACAGTCAGTACTTC

j_call: TRBJ1-3
d_call: -
v_call: TRBV19
cdr3_aa: CASSMKGISGNTIYF
cdr3_nt: TGTGCCAGTAGTATGAAGGGGATCTCTGGAAACACCATATATTTT

j_call: TRBJ2-1
d_call: TRBD2
v_call: TRBV5-4
cdr3_aa: CASEIAGGLNNEQFF
cdr3_nt: TGTGCCAGCGAGATCGCGGGAGGGCTAAACAATGAGCAGTTCTTC

j_call: TRBJ2-5
d_call: TRBD2
v_call: TRBV5-1
cdr3_aa: CASSLATSGNQETQYF
cdr3_nt: TGCGCCAGCAGCTTGGCTACTAGCGGGAACCAAGAGACCCAGTACTTC

j_call: TRBJ1-1
d_call: -
v_call: TRBV7-8
cdr3_aa: CASYEKRLLDTEAFF
cdr3_nt: TGTGCCAGCTACGAGAAGCGGCTCCTGGACACTGAAGCTTTCTTT

j_call: TRBJ2-7
d_call: TRBD2
v_call: TRBV4-2
cdr3_aa: CASSQEGGLAGVDEQYF
cdr3_nt: TGTGCCAGCAGCCAAGAGGGAGGGCTTGCGGGAGTAGACGAGCAGTACTTC

j_call: TRBJ1-2
d_call: -
v_call: TRBV28
cdr3_aa: CASSSAGHDYGYTF
cdr3_nt: TGTGCCAGCAGTTCGGCAGGGCACGACTATGGCTACACCTTC

j_call: TRBJ2-5
d_call: TRBD1
v_call: TRBV29-1
cdr3_aa: CSVLGQSQTQYF
cdr3_nt: TGCAGCGTTTTGGGACAGTCGCAGACCCAGTACTTC

j_call: TRBJ1-4
d_call: -
v_call: TRBV6-5
cdr3_aa: CASSYSLSGNEKLFF
cdr3_nt: TGTGCCAGCAGTTACTCGTTGTCAGGGAATGAAAAACTGTTTTTT

j_call: TRBJ2-3
d_call: -
v_call: TRBV4-1
cdr3_aa: CASSLAGTPRDTQYF
cdr3_nt: TGCGCCAGCAGCCTCGCCGGGACTCCCCGAGATACGCAGTATTTT

j_call: TRBJ2-3
d_call: -
v_call: TRBV19
cdr3_aa: CASSIGLILSTDTQYF
cdr3_nt: TGTGCCAGTAGTATAGGACTAATCCTTAGCACAGATACGCAGTATTTT

j_call: TRBJ1-2
d_call: TRBD1
v_call: TRBV6-5
cdr3_aa: CASRPWDRGGYGYTF
cdr3_nt: TGTGCCAGCAGACCCTGGGACAGGGGAGGCTATGGCTACACCTTC

j_call: TRBJ2-7
d_call: TRBD2
v_call: TRBV6-1
cdr3_aa: CASSAQGLAGVVYEQYF
cdr3_nt: TGTGCCAGCAGTGCCCAAGGACTAGCGGGAGTTGTCTACGAGCAGTACTTC

j_call: TRBJ1-2
d_call: -
v_call: TRBV2
cdr3_aa: CAGSSESDYGYTF
cdr3_nt: TGTGCCGGCAGTTCTGAGAGCGACTATGGCTACACCTTC

j_call: TRBJ2-1
d_call: TRBD2
v_call: TRBV9
cdr3_aa: CASSPRGGGTYNEQFF
cdr3_nt: TGTGCCAGCAGTCCTCGGGGCGGGGGGACCTACAATGAGCAGTTCTTC